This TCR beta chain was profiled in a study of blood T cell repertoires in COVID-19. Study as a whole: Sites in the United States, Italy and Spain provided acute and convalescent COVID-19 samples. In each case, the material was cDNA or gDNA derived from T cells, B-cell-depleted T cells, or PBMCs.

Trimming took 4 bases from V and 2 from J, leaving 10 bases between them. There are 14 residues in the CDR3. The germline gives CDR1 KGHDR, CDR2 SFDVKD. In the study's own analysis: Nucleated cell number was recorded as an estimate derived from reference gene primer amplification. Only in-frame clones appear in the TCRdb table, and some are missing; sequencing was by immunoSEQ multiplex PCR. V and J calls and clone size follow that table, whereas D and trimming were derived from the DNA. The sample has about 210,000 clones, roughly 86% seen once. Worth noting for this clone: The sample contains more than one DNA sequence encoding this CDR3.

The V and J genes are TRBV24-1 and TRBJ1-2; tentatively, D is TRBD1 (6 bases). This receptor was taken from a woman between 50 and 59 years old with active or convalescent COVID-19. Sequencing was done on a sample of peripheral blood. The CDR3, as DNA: TGTGCCACCAGTGACCCAACAGGGAACTATGGCTACACCTTC. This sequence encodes CATSDPTGNYGYTF.